This T cell receptor (beta chain) stems from a study of blood T cell repertoires in COVID-19. About the research overall: The United States, Italy and Spain provided the acute and convalescent COVID-19 samples. The analysed material was cDNA or gDNA that came from T cells, B-cell-depleted T cells, or PBMCs.

In the original analysis: Scientists estimated how many nucleated cells there were by amplifying reference gene primers. The repertoire was sequenced with immunoSEQ multiplex PCR; TCRdb's copy has only in-frame clones and lacks some. The V and J calls and the clone size are those of that table, but D and trimming were determined from the DNA. The sample yields around 170,000 clones, just over 85% seen once. The CDR3 sequence is 13 residues long. From germline, CDR1 is SGHTA and CDR2 FQGNSA. Deletions cut 1 base from V and 7 bases from J, with 8 bases between. Cohorts were based on clinical histories the participants reported.

V and J are TRBV7-2 and TRBJ1-5; D gene ambiguous. The sequence was obtained from a woman between 18 and 29 years old who had recovered from COVID-19. The specimen was PBMCs or T cells enriched from blood (not recorded which). CDR3 bases: TGTGCCAGCAGCTTAGGCGGGGAGCAGCCCCAGCATTTT. The encoded protein is CASSLGGEQPQHF.